This T cell receptor beta chain was found in a study of cytomegalovirus exposure and HLA in healthy donors. Concerning this clone: The target antigen is unknown.

Trimming took off 2 bases at V and 5 bases at J, with 17 bases between the two ends. Per germline, CDR1 SGHDT and CDR2 YYEEEE. The CDR3 contains 15 residues. The PCR had 60 Vbeta and 13 Jbeta primers. Repertoires were generated with immunoSEQ multiplex PCR, while TCRdb's copy carries only in-frame clones and drops some. Found here are over 65,000 clones; the top ten clones hold about 1.1%. Regarding the study as a whole: Looking again later, the authors saw that most CMV-associated TCR beta chains seemed HLA-restricted. Being productive about 87% or about 30% of the time was typical of most TCR beta V segments in an earlier analysis. In a later analysis, TCR beta V- and J-gene trimming showed a link to a missense DCLRE1C variant.

The V call is TRBV5-6, the J call TRBJ2-7; D possibly corresponds to TRBD1 (6 bases). The sequence derives from a woman in her twenties or thirties in good health and CMV-seronegative. Specimen: PBMCs. In nucleotides, the CDR3 is TGTGCCAGCAGCTTTGTACAGGGTTCTCGAGACGAGCAGTACTTC. Its protein product is CASSFVQGSRDEQYF.